Following are 17 T cell receptor beta chains from one sample sequenced in a study of cytomegalovirus exposure and HLA in healthy donors. Measured with immunoSEQ multiplex PCR; TCRdb has only the in-frame clones, and not every one. The sample contains 190,000 or so clones, about 80% of which appear only once. Sequences were obtained from PBMCs. The receptors here all came from a woman between 18 and 29 years old in good health and CMV-seropositive.

The gene calls are TRBV7-3 and TRBJ2-7; 12 bases align to TRBD2. The CDR3 has 15 amino acids. Germline V lookup: CDR1 SGHTA, CDR2 FQGTGA. With V trimmed by 4 bases and J by 7 bases, 8 bases remained unmatched. The CDR3 region has the DNA TGTGCCAGCAGCTACCTAGCGGGGGGGCCAGGTGAGCAGTACTTC. It encodes CASSYLAGGPGEQYF.

This clone was seen once. The chain carries TRBV5-1 and TRBJ2-3; 13 bases map to TRBD2. Germline V gives CDR1 SGHRS, CDR2 YFSETQ. This CDR3 has 16 residues. V trimming: 1 base; J trimming: 3 bases; junction bases outside the gene matches: 2. The CDR3 is CASSLRGLAGTDTQYF. CDR3 in DNA: TGCGCCAGCAGCTTGAGGGGACTAGCGGGAACAGATACGCAGTATTTT.

The genes are TRBV18 and TRBJ1-1; 7 positions agree with TRBD1. V dropped 4 bases and J dropped 1; count of bases not matched to a gene: 6. The CDR3 is 15 residues long. Germline CDR1 is KGHSH and CDR2 is LQKENI. Here the CDR3 reads CASSQLGTENTEAFF. The CDR3 DNA reads as TGTGCCAGCTCACAACTCGGGACAGAGAACACTGAAGCTTTCTTT. The complete variable domain, with remaining parts taken from reference TRBV18 and TRBJ1-1, reads NAGVMQNPRHLVRRRGQEARLRCSPMKGHSHVYWYRQLPEEGLKFMVYLQKENIIDESGMPKERFSAEFPKEGPSILRIQQVVRGDSAAYFCASSQLGTENTEAFFGQGTRLTVV.

J is TRBJ1-1 and V is TRBV19; 10 bases agree with TRBD1. V dropped 10 bases and J dropped 4; count of bases not matched to a gene: 12. The CDR3 totals 15 residues. Germline V CDR1 and CDR2: LNHDA, SQIVND (reference sequence). The CDR3 nucleotides read TGTGCCACCCACCGGGACAGGGGCAGGGGCACTGAAGCTTTCTTT. Protein product: CATHRDRGRGTEAFF.

The chain recombines TRBV7-8 with TRBJ2-7, with a possible D match to TRBD1 (5 bases). CDR3 length equals 20 residues. V was trimmed by 1 base and J by 3 bases, leaving 28 bases between them. Germline loops: CDR1 SGHVS, CDR2 FQNEAQ. DNA of the CDR3: TGTGCCAGCAGCTTAGTGGTATCGGCAGGGCGGCGAGTGGCGCGCTACGAGCAGTACTTC. Translating gives CASSLVVSAGRRVARYEQYF.

The chain has TRBV7-8 and TRBJ1-6, with 8 nucleotides matching TRBD1. The CDR3 has 15 residues. The V gene end was trimmed by 2 bases and the J gene end by 10 bases; junction bases not matched to a gene: 7. Germline CDR1 SGHVS, CDR2 FQNEAQ. The CDR3 nucleotides read TGTGCCAGCAGCTTATCGGACAGGGTGCAGTCACCCCTCCACTTT. Translating it yields CASSLSDRVQSPLHF.

The chain employs TRBV9 and TRBJ1-5; D ambiguous. This CDR3 spans 13 amino acids. V lost 1 base to trimming and J lost 5 bases, with 7 bases between them. Germline V gene lookup returns CDR1 SGDLS and CDR2 YYNGEE. CDR3: CASSVNTYQPQHF. The CDR3 DNA reads TGTGCCAGCAGCGTAAACACCTATCAGCCCCAGCATTTT.

The chain has TRBV4-1 and TRBJ1-2; D is uncertain. The CDR3 contains 14 residues. The germline V and J ends were trimmed by 1 base and 6 bases, with 12 bases remaining between them. Per germline, CDR1 MGHRA and CDR2 YSYEKL. CDR3 region: CASSQVPGKDGYTF. The CDR3, as DNA: TGCGCCAGCAGCCAAGTTCCGGGGAAGGATGGCTACACCTTC.

The V gene is TRBV7-8, the J gene TRBJ1-2, with D maybe TRBD1 (5 bases). The CDR3 consists of 13 residues. V shed 5 bases and J shed 1 base, with 8 bases lying between them. Per the germline V gene, CDR1 is SGHVS and CDR2 is FQNEAQ. The CDR3 loop is CASSHDSNYGYTF. CDR3 sequence (DNA): TGTGCCAGCAGCCACGACAGTAACTATGGCTACACCTTC.

The chain recombines TRBV9 with TRBJ2-1, with 9 bases fitting TRBD1. V dropped 4 bases and J dropped 5; count of bases not matched to a gene: 7. This CDR3 has 15 amino acids. CDR1 is SGDLS and CDR2 is YYNGEE in the germline V gene. The CDR3 sequence: CASSWEGQGDNEQFF. The CDR3 bases are TGTGCCAGCAGCTGGGAGGGACAGGGCGACAATGAGCAGTTCTTC.

The chain uses TRBV5-1 and TRBJ2-5, with TRBD1 matching over 7 bases. Germline V CDR1 and CDR2: SGHRS, YFSETQ. V was pared by 4 bases and J by 1 base, with 7 bases of the junction left unmatched. The length of the CDR3 is 15 residues. CDR3 loop: CASSPVGQSQETQYF. The CDR3 coding sequence is TGCGCCAGCAGCCCCGTGGGACAGAGCCAAGAGACCCAGTACTTC. Combining the CDR3 with reference TRBV5-1 and TRBJ2-5 gives the whole variable domain KAGVTQTPRYLIKTRGQQVTLSCSPISGHRSVSWYQQTPGQGLQFLFEYFSETQRNKGNFPGRFSGRQFSNSRSEMNVSTLELGDSALYLCASSPVGQSQETQYFGPGTRLLVL.

The chain carries TRBV4-3 and TRBJ1-1; D is uncertain. The CDR3 runs 13 residues. The germline gives CDR1 LGHNA, CDR2 YSLEER. Trimming removed 1 base from V and 10 bases from J, with 13 bases in between. The CDR3 here is CASSQVGSSPAFF. The CDR3 DNA sequence: TGCGCCAGCAGCCAAGTGGGGAGTTCCCCAGCTTTCTTT.

The rearrangement joins TRBV5-6 to TRBJ1-5; the match to TRBD1 covers 7 bases. This CDR3 contains 15 residues. With V trimmed by 4 bases and J by 5 bases, 9 bases remained unmatched. CDR1 and CDR2 (germline): SGHDT, YYEEEE. The CDR3 here is CASSHTGTADQPQHF. The DNA of the CDR3 is TGTGCCAGCAGCCATACAGGGACAGCTGATCAGCCCCAGCATTTT.

V usage is TRBV29-1 and J usage is TRBJ2-1; 8 positions agree with TRBD1. The length of the CDR3 is 13 residues. Germline values: CDR1 SQVTM, CDR2 ANQGSEA. The CDR3, as DNA: TGCAGGGAGAGACAGGGGCGAGGCAATGAGCAGTTCTTC. Its translation is CRERQGRGNEQFF.

CDR3 DNA sequence: TGTGCCAGTAGGACCCGGACAGGGGCCGGGGCTGAAGCTTTCTTT. Translated, it gives CASRTRTGAGAEAFF. The genes are TRBV19 and TRBJ1-1; TRBD1 aligns across 9 bases. There are 15 residues in the CDR3. V shed 6 bases and J 6 bases; nucleotides not matched to a gene: 11. From germline, CDR1 is LNHDA and CDR2 SQIVND (reference sequence).

DNA of the CDR3: TGTGCCAGCAGCTTACAAACAGGTGGAGATACGCAGTATTTT. Translation gives CASSLQTGGDTQYF. The V and J genes are TRBV7-6 and TRBJ2-3; tentatively, D is TRBD1 (5 bases). This CDR3 spans 14 amino acids. The ends were cut back, 2 bases at V and 5 bases at J, with 11 bases in the middle. CDR1 SGHVS and CDR2 FNYEAQ come from the germline V gene.

The rearrangement uses TRBV7-2 and TRBJ2-1; D is undetermined. This CDR3 is built from 13 residues. Trimming cost V 10 bases and J 4 bases, with 14 bases left between them. Germline V lookup: CDR1 SGHTA, CDR2 FQGNSA. The CDR3 sequence is CATQPANYNEQFF. CDR3 coding DNA: TGTGCCACCCAACCCGCTAATTACAATGAGCAGTTCTTC.